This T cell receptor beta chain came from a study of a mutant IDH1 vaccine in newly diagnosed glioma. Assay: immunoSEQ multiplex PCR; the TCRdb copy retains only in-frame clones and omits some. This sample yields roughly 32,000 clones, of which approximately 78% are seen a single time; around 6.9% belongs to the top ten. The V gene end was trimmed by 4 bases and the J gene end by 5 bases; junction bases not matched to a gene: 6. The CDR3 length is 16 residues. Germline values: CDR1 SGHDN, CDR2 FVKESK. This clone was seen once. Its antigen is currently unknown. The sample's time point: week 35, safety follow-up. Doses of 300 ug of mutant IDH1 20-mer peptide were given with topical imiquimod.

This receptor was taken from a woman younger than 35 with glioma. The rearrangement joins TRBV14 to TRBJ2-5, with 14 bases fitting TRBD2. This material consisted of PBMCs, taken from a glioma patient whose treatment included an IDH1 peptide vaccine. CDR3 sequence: CASSRGLAGVWETQYF. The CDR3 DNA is TGTGCCAGCAGCCGGGGACTAGCGGGAGTGTGGGAGACCCAGTACTTC.